This T cell receptor beta chain was identified in a study of T cell repertoires in cytomegalovirus infection. A few counts support this clonotype. What it binds is not known. Trimming stripped 6 bases from V and 3 bases from J, with 15 bases between. Germline V gene sequence: CDR1 MNHEY, CDR2 SVGEGT. The CDR3 covers 14 residues. MiXCR, run by TCRdb on the reads, gives a single entry per CDR3 protein. The top ten clones hold roughly 31% of a sample with 90,000 to 130,000 distinct CDR3 sequences, around 9.1% of them seen once. The chain joins TRBV6-2 or TRBV6-3 to TRBJ2-7; D might be TRBD2 (6 bases). Specimen: PBMCs, sequenced either directly or after in vitro stimulation (not recorded which). This TCR came from a human donor in good health (CMV status not recorded). Some clones in this sample may be carry-over from other donors' samples. CDR3 in amino acids: CASRPGTGDYEQYF. In DNA form, the CDR3 reads TGTGCCAGCAGACCCGGGACTGGAGACTACGAGCAGTACTTC.